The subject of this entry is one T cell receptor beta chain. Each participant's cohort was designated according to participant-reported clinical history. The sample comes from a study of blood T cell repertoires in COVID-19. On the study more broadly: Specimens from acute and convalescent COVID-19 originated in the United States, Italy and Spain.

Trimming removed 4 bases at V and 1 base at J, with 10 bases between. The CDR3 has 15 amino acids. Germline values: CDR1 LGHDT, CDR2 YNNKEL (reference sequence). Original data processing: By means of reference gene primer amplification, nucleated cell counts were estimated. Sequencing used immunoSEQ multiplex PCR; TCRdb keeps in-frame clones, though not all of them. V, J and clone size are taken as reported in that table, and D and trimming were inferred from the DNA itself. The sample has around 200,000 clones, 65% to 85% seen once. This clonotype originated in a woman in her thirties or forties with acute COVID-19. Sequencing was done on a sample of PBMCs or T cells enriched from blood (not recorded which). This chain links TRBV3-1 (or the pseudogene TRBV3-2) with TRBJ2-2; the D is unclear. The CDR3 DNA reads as TGTGCCAGCAGCCTAACCGAGGAGAACACCGGGGAGCTGTTTTTT. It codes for CASSLTEENTGELFF.